This T cell receptor (beta chain) was identified in a study of control samples from healthy donors and cancer patients (dated by TCRdb to 2019 to 2021). Notes on this clone: Its antigen is unknown. Base qualities were left out, and no much larger clone turns up one base away.

The method was the immunoSEQ multiplex PCR assay. As stored in TCRdb, this immuneACCESS dataset retains in-frame rearrangements with V and J assigned. A fraction of the clones does not appear; measured against another copy, unresolved V genes explain less than half of the discrepancy, and the remainder lacks a known reason. Here the sample has just over 150,000 clones; 93% occur a single time. The ten largest clonotypes hold 2.4% of the sample. The germline V gene (reference sequence) supplies CDR1 SEHNR and CDR2 FQNEAQ. CDR3 length: 16 amino acids, cysteine to phenylalanine. The entry retains the CDR3 DNA only, 48 bases that are in frame from base 1. After removal of 5 bases from V and 6 bases from J, the junction retains 9 bases not matched to a gene.

The sequencing sample was made of blood. The clonotype was recovered from a man between 50 and 59 years old in good health. The sequence links TRBV7-9 to TRBJ1-6; 8 middle bases align to TRBD1. The CDR3: CASSLLGQGSNSPLHF. The sequenced DNA is TGTGCCAGCAGCCTCCTCGGACAGGGTTCTAATTCACCCCTCCACTTT.